A single sample gave rise to the 18 T cell receptor beta chains below, sequenced in a study of cytomegalovirus exposure and HLA in healthy donors (TCRdb year 2017). Libraries were prepared through the immunoSEQ multiplex PCR assay. A mixture of 60 forward primers for TCR Vbeta segments and 13 reverse primers for TCR Jbeta segments was used in the multiplex PCR. TCRdb mirrors the immuneACCESS table, restricted to in-frame sequences. Some clones are absent from its copies; in checked studies, under half trace to an unresolved V gene, and the reason for the others is unknown. This sample comprises around 200,000 clones, over 75% of them detected only once. The ten largest clones capture roughly a tenth of the sample. Material: PBMCs. All receptors derive from a woman between 50 and 59 years old in good health and CMV-seropositive.

The chain joins TRBV6-6 to TRBJ1-3, with D hard to call. The CDR3 runs 14 residues. Per the germline V gene, CDR1 is MNHNY and CDR2 is SVGAGI (reference sequence). V lost 4 bases, J lost 1 base, and 8 bases lay in between. In nucleotides, the CDR3 is TGTGCCAGCAGTTCTGCGGATTCTGGAAACACCATATATTTT. It encodes CASSSADSGNTIYF.

In its sample, this clone was seen a few times. This chain links TRBV29-1 with TRBJ1-1, with no clear D. Germline assignment: CDR1 SQVTM and CDR2 ANQGSEA. The length of the CDR3 is 13 residues. Trimming left V 2 bases short and J 4 bases short, with 11 bases between. The CDR3 is CSVELLARTEAFF. For the CDR3, the DNA is TGCAGCGTTGAATTATTGGCCCGCACTGAAGCTTTCTTT.

The V and J genes are TRBV4-1 and TRBJ1-2; D ambiguous. Germline-derived CDR1 and CDR2 are MGHRA and YSYEKL. The ends were cut back, 1 base at V and 8 bases at J, with 17 bases in the middle. The length of the CDR3 is 15 residues. The CDR3 here is CASSQGRPEVNGYTF. The CDR3 nucleotides read TGCGCCAGCAGCCAAGGCCGCCCCGAGGTTAACGGCTACACCTTC.

This clone appeared a single time. The chain has TRBV6-5 and TRBJ2-1, with D tentatively TRBD1 (5 bases). V dropped 5 bases and J dropped 10 bases, with 21 bases sitting between them. The CDR3 runs 15 residues. Germline lookup yields CDR1 MNHEY and CDR2 SVGAGI. The CDR3 region has the DNA TGTGCCAGCAGTCCCCAGGGCGCCCGATTCGTGGAGCAGTTCTTC. This codes for CASSPQGARFVEQFF.

This rearrangement joins TRBV6-5 to TRBJ2-7; possibly TRBD1 for D (6 bases). Trimming pared 2 bases from V and 3 bases from J, leaving 8 bases between. CDR3 length: 13 amino acids. CDR1 and CDR2 (germline): MNHEY, SVGAGI. CDR3 DNA sequence: TGTGCCAGCAGTTACGGCAGGGGCTACGAGCAGTACTTC. Translating gives CASSYGRGYEQYF.

V and J are TRBV15 and TRBJ1-1, with a tentative D call TRBD1 (5 bases). The CDR3 sequence is 13 residues long. Germline V gives CDR1 LNHNV, CDR2 YYDKDF (reference sequence). The V and J ends lost 3 bases and 4 bases respectively, with 9 bases between them. The CDR3 region has the DNA TGTGCCACCAGCAGGGAGCAGGGCACTGAAGCTTTCTTT. Its protein is CATSREQGTEAFF.

The chain links TRBV2 to TRBJ1-3, with unresolved D. The CDR3 has 14 residues. V lost 3 bases and J 0 bases, leaving 6 bases between the germline ends. Germline V lookup: CDR1 SNHLY, CDR2 FYNNEI. The CDR3 DNA follows: TGTGCCAGCAGTGAGTCAGTCTCTGGAAACACCATATATTTT. It encodes CASSESVSGNTIYF.

The chain joins TRBV4-3 to TRBJ2-1; no reliable D call. The CDR3 contains 15 residues. V was cut by 2 bases and J by 6 bases, with 14 bases left in between. Germline V gives CDR1 LGHNA, CDR2 YSLEER. The CDR3 protein is CASSQQLSIGNEQFF. The DNA of the CDR3 is TGCGCCAGCAGCCAACAACTATCCATAGGCAATGAGCAGTTCTTC.

A note on this clone: One end of the junction varies from germline; a read error may be responsible. V is TRBV29-1 and J is TRBJ1-3; D may be TRBD1 (5 bases). Germline CDR1 reads SQVTM; CDR2 reads ANQGSEA. The CDR3 totals 14 residues. The CDR3 coding sequence is TGCAGCGGTGAACAGGCAGACTCTGGAAACACCATATATTTT. It codes for CSGEQADSGNTIYF.

The chain employs TRBV2 and TRBJ2-5; TRBD1 agrees at 8 bases. V gave up 10 bases and J gave up 2 bases; unmatched junction bases: 12. The CDR3 loop spans 15 amino acids. Germline-derived CDR1 and CDR2 are SNHLY and FYNNEI. CDR3 bases: TGTGCCAACTCGCGACAGGGGTCGCTACAAGAGACCCAGTACTTC. Protein product: CANSRQGSLQETQYF.

The rearrangement joins TRBV2 to TRBJ2-6; possibly TRBD1 for D (5 bases). Deletions cut 6 bases from V and 0 bases from J, with 12 bases between. Per germline, CDR1 SNHLY and CDR2 FYNNEI. The CDR3 is 16 amino acids. CDR3 sequence reads: CASSFRQNSGANVLTF. The DNA for the CDR3 is TGTGCCAGCAGCTTCAGACAGAACTCTGGGGCCAACGTCCTGACTTTC.

The gene calls are TRBV6-5 and TRBJ1-2; D gene uncertain. The CDR3 is 14 residues long. From germline, CDR1 is MNHEY and CDR2 SVGAGI. V was clipped by 0 bases and J by 7 bases, with 12 bases between them. The CDR3 nucleotides read TGTGCCAGCAGTTACTCCCAGGCTGGCCGTGGCTACACCTTC. It encodes CASSYSQAGRGYTF.

About this clone: Other DNA sequences of this sample code for an identical CDR3. The chain combines TRBV29-1 with TRBJ1-2, with 9 bases matching TRBD1. Germline V lookup: CDR1 SQVTM, CDR2 ANQGSEA. V lost 6 bases and J lost 4; bases outside the gene matches: 3. The CDR3 loop spans 12 amino acids. CDR3 sequence: CSVEGQGYGYTF. CDR3 coding DNA: TGCAGCGTGGAGGGACAGGGCTATGGCTACACCTTC.

V gene TRBV9 combines with J gene TRBJ1-1; D is possibly TRBD1 (6 bases). The CDR3 contains 14 residues. Germline assignment: CDR1 SGDLS and CDR2 YYNGEE. Trimming took off 4 bases at V and 0 bases at J, with 10 bases between the two ends. CDR3 loop: CASSPRGVNTEAFF. The CDR3 DNA is TGTGCCAGCAGCCCCAGGGGCGTGAACACTGAAGCTTTCTTT.

This clone was found a few times. The chain couples TRBV6-5 to TRBJ2-7; the D gene is possibly TRBD2 (5 bases). CDR1 and CDR2 (germline): MNHEY, SVGAGI. Trimming took off 6 bases at V and 6 bases at J, with 12 bases between the two ends. The CDR3 runs 12 residues. The CDR3 sequence is CASRGGFTEQYF. For the CDR3, the DNA is TGTGCCAGCAGGGGCGGGTTCACCGAGCAGTACTTC.

The J gene is TRBJ2-5, the V gene TRBV30; D call uncertain. The V gene's germline CDR1 is GTSNPN and CDR2 SVGIG (reference sequence). The CDR3 is 15 amino acids. Trimming pared 3 bases from V and 2 bases from J, leaving 16 bases between. Here the CDR3 reads CAWSSGQGFQETQYF. The CDR3, as DNA: TGTGCCTGGAGCTCGGGTCAAGGTTTTCAAGAGACCCAGTACTTC.

The V gene is TRBV5-1, the J gene TRBJ2-7; 10 nucleotides align to TRBD1. The V and J ends lost 4 bases and 0 bases, in that order; junction bases with no gene match: 1. CDR3 length equals 14 residues. CDR1 is SGHRS and CDR2 is YFSETQ in the germline V gene. Here the CDR3 reads CASSRTGGSYEQYF. The CDR3 DNA is TGCGCCAGCAGCAGGACAGGGGGCTCCTACGAGCAGTACTTC.

This chain connects TRBV25-1 to TRBJ1-3; tentatively, D is TRBD1 (5 bases). The CDR3 runs to 13 residues. V dropped 3 bases and J dropped 4 bases, with 7 bases sitting between them. Germline-derived CDR1 and CDR2 are MGHDK and SYGVNS. DNA of the CDR3: TGTGCCAGCAGTGACAGGGCGGGAAACACCATATATTTT. Its translation: CASSDRAGNTIYF.